This passage covers 6 T cell receptor beta chains from one sample sequenced in a study of shared clonotypes between healthy human individuals. The method was immunoSEQ multiplex PCR; TCRdb's version includes in-frame clones alone and lacks a portion of them. The sample has 2 million to 2.5 million clones; approximately 95% are singletons. Only CD45RO-negative cells positively selected for CCR7 counted as naive CD8 cells, so terminally differentiated effector memory CD45RA+ cells were excluded. The sequenced sample consisted of naive CD8+ T cells sorted from blood. The receptors originated from a man aged 18 to 29 in good health.

This chain links TRBV5-6 with TRBJ1-1; D is possibly TRBD1 (5 bases). In germline, CDR1 is SGHDT, CDR2 YYEEEE. Trimming removed 4 bases at V and 4 bases at J, with 11 bases between. This CDR3 has 13 amino acids. CDR3 protein: CASSPQGSTEAFF. The CDR3 DNA sequence: TGTGCCAGCAGCCCTCAGGGTAGCACTGAAGCTTTCTTT.

About this clone itself: This CDR3 is also generated by other DNA sequences in the sample. The V gene is TRBV5-1, the J gene TRBJ2-1, with D uncertain. Trimming stripped 7 bases from V and 4 bases from J, with 9 bases between. Germline CDR1 SGHRS, CDR2 YFSETQ. CDR3 length: 12 residues. CDR3 bases: TGCGCCAGCTCTCCCGGGTACAATGAGCAGTTCTTC. It specifies CASSPGYNEQFF.

The chain links TRBV18 to TRBJ1-2; 9 bases are a match to TRBD1. The CDR3 is made up of 13 amino acids. V shed 2 bases and J 8 bases; nucleotides not matched to a gene: 3. Germline CDR1 reads KGHSH; CDR2 reads LQKENI. This CDR3 is CASSPGTGTGYTF. CDR3 DNA sequence: TGTGCCAGCTCACCAGGGACAGGGACGGGCTACACCTTC.

The gene calls are TRBV6-5 and TRBJ2-1; TRBD2 matches at 9 bases. The CDR3 loop spans 16 amino acids. Germline assignment: CDR1 MNHEY and CDR2 SVGAGI. Unmatched junction bases numbered 7, after V lost 0 bases and J lost 7 bases. CDR3 sequence: CASSYSPAGGGNEQFF. CDR3 sequence (DNA): TGTGCCAGCAGTTACTCGCCAGCGGGAGGAGGGAATGAGCAGTTCTTC.

The rearrangement links TRBV6-1 to TRBJ2-7; 16 nucleotides align to TRBD2. Germline trimming cut 3 bases from V and 4 bases from J; bases unmatched to any gene: 3. Germline V CDR1 and CDR2: MNHNS, SASEGT. This CDR3 is built from 16 residues. CDR3 amino acids: CASSEGLAGGWYEQYF. The CDR3 DNA reads as TGTGCCAGCAGTGAGGGACTAGCGGGAGGGTGGTACGAGCAGTACTTC.

Of note for this clone: Other nucleotide sequences in the sample specify the same CDR3. V is TRBV27 and J is TRBJ2-7, with D possibly matching TRBD2 (6 bases). The length of the CDR3 is 14 residues. V lost 2 bases and J 3 bases, leaving 11 bases between the germline ends. Germline-derived CDR1 and CDR2 are MNHEY and SMNVEV (reference sequence). The CDR3 DNA follows: TGTGCCAGCAGTTTACTGGGCGGGGTCTACGAGCAGTACTTC. This gives the protein CASSLLGGVYEQYF.